What follows are 20 T cell receptor beta chains derived from one specimen sequenced in a study of T cells after posttransplantation cyclophosphamide. The method was immunoSEQ multiplex PCR; TCRdb's version includes in-frame clones alone and lacks a portion of them. This table holds roughly 5,900 clones, approximately 2% found once. Busulfan-fludarabine conditioning, marrow transplant, and cyclophosphamide on days +3 and +4 were administered. The sample was PBMCs, taken around 250 days after a stem cell transplant with posttransplant cyclophosphamide. Receptors originate from a young adult male patient who received an allogeneic stem cell transplant from a related donor, was CMV-positive, and had no GVHD. Some T cells may be provided by the graft donor.

As DNA, the CDR3 is TGCGCCAGCAGCTTCGACAGGGAGAACACTGAAGCTTTCTTT. Residues: CASSFDRENTEAFF. The chain joins TRBV5-1 to TRBJ1-1; TRBD1 matches 7 bases. Germline CDR1 SGHRS, CDR2 YFSETQ. The CDR3 has 14 amino acids. V was clipped by 2 bases and J by 1 base; unmatched bases: 2.

V and J are TRBV11-2 and TRBJ2-7; D gene unclear. Germline V lookup: CDR1 SGHAT, CDR2 FQNNGV. The V end lost 2 bases, the J end lost 4 bases, and 21 bases lay between the germline ends. CDR3 length equals 17 residues. The CDR3 nucleotides are TGTGCCAGCAGCTTATTTTTCAAGCAGAAGGCGGCATACGAGCAGTACTTC. It yields the protein CASSLFFKQKAAYEQYF.

The chain couples TRBV29-1 to TRBJ1-2; no clear D gene. V dropped 4 bases and J dropped 6 bases, with 15 bases sitting between them. The CDR3 has 13 amino acids. Per the germline V gene, CDR1 is SQVTM and CDR2 is ANQGSEA. CDR3 in amino acids: CSVVLNQVNGYTF. The CDR3 DNA follows: TGCAGCGTTGTTCTAAACCAAGTAAATGGCTACACCTTC. The full variable domain, in which reference TRBV29-1 and TRBJ1-2 provide the parts outside the CDR3, is SAVISQKPSRDICQRGTSLTIQCQVDSQVTMMFWYRQQPGQSLTLIATANQGSEATYESGFVIDKFPISRPNLTFSTLTVSNMSPEDSSIYLCSVVLNQVNGYTFGSGTRLTVV.

This chain joins TRBV19 and TRBJ1-5, with D tentatively TRBD1 (6 bases). Trimming cost V 10 bases and J 5 bases, with 18 bases left between them. The germline V gene encodes CDR1 LNHDA and CDR2 SQIVND (reference sequence). This CDR3 spans 14 amino acids. CDR3 amino acids: CATKTGTTDQPQHF. CDR3 nucleotides: TGTGCCACTAAAACAGGGACAACAGATCAGCCCCAGCATTTT.

This clone was seen only a few times. The chain has TRBV27 and TRBJ2-1; possibly TRBD1 for D (6 bases). The CDR3 extends over 15 amino acids. V lost 4 bases and J 2 bases, leaving 12 bases between the germline ends. Germline lookup yields CDR1 MNHEY and CDR2 SMNVEV (reference sequence). CDR3 sequence reads: CASSSLTGPYNEQFF. The CDR3 DNA reads TGTGCCAGCAGTTCACTAACAGGGCCCTACAATGAGCAGTTCTTC.

The rearrangement joins TRBV2 to TRBJ2-7; TRBD1 matches 8 bases. Germline trimming cut 6 bases from V and 3 bases from J; bases unmatched to any gene: 1. This CDR3 contains 12 residues. Per the germline V gene, CDR1 is SNHLY and CDR2 is FYNNEI. Written as DNA, the CDR3 is TGTGCCAGCAGGGGACAGGTCTACGAGCAGTACTTC. It codes for CASRGQVYEQYF.

The V gene is TRBV28, the J gene TRBJ2-5; TRBD1 aligns across 11 bases. The CDR3 sequence is 14 residues long. From germline, CDR1 is MDHEN and CDR2 SYDVKM. V was pared by 7 bases and J by 5 bases, with 6 bases of the junction left unmatched. CDR3 amino acids: CASTRTGGDETQYF. The CDR3 DNA reads TGTGCCAGCACCCGGACAGGGGGCGATGAGACCCAGTACTTC.

The V gene is TRBV7-2, the J gene TRBJ2-7; D perhaps matches TRBD2 (6 bases). Germline CDR1 SGHTA, CDR2 FQGNSA. The CDR3 totals 14 residues. V was trimmed by 4 bases and J by 7 bases, leaving 17 bases between them. The CDR3 DNA is TGTGCCAGCAGCTGGGTAGGAGGGCCGGGGGAGCAGTACTTC. Its translation is CASSWVGGPGEQYF.

The CDR3 DNA is TGTGCCAGCAGGGCTAGGGAGACCCAGTACTTC. It translates to CASRARETQYF. The chain employs TRBV28 and TRBJ2-5; D not certain. The CDR3 loop spans 11 amino acids. Looked up from germline, CDR1 is MDHEN and CDR2 is SYDVKM. The V gene lost 6 bases and the J gene lost 5 bases, with 7 bases spanning the gap.

This clone is labeled as medium-sized. V is TRBV4-2 and J is TRBJ1-2; the match to TRBD1 covers 7 bases. The V gene end was trimmed by 1 base and the J gene end by 0 bases; junction bases not matched to a gene: 8. Germline CDR1 reads LGHNA; CDR2 reads YNFKEQ. The CDR3 extends over 17 amino acids. CDR3 DNA: TGTGCCAGCAGCCAAGTGAGACAGGGAAGGACTAACTATGGCTACACCTTC. Translation: CASSQVRQGRTNYGYTF.

The rearrangement joins TRBV5-1 to TRBJ2-2, with 7 bases that match TRBD1. Germline lookup yields CDR1 SGHRS and CDR2 YFSETQ. CDR3 size: 15 residues. V lost 2 bases, J lost 0 bases, and 1 base stayed unmatched. Written as DNA, the CDR3 is TGCGCCAGCAGCTTCGGGACAGCGAACACCGGGGAGCTGTTTTTT. Encoded protein: CASSFGTANTGELFF.

The rearrangement links TRBV28 to TRBJ2-7; a possible D gene is TRBD1 (5 bases). Per the germline V gene, CDR1 is MDHEN and CDR2 is SYDVKM. The CDR3 length is 16 residues. Trimming took 7 bases from V and 2 from J, leaving 21 bases between them. Here the CDR3 reads CASKELGAGRTYEQYF. The CDR3 DNA reads as TGTGCCAGCAAAGAGCTTGGGGCAGGTAGGACCTACGAGCAGTACTTC.

There are a few counts of this clone. The chain joins TRBV18 to TRBJ2-5, with 7 nucleotides matching TRBD2. This CDR3 has 13 amino acids. After removal of 2 bases from V and 5 bases from J, the junction contained 2 bases not matched to a gene. The germline V gene encodes CDR1 KGHSH and CDR2 LQKENI. The CDR3 bases are TGTGCCAGCTCACCAAGGGGAGGGGAGACCCAGTACTTC. The encoded protein is CASSPRGGETQYF.

This clone showed up just a few times. V gene TRBV2 combines with J gene TRBJ2-1, with a possible D match to TRBD2 (6 bases). Germline V gene sequence: CDR1 SNHLY, CDR2 FYNNEI. V lost 10 bases and J lost 7, with 17 bases in between. The CDR3 consists of 13 residues. The CDR3 sequence: CAISSLGRNEQFF. Written as DNA, the CDR3 is TGTGCCATCTCATCGCTAGGGAGGAATGAGCAGTTCTTC.

J is TRBJ1-6 and V is TRBV25-1; D is uncertain. Germline loops: CDR1 MGHDK, CDR2 SYGVNS. The CDR3 length is 12 residues. Trimming cost V 4 bases and J 6 bases, with 4 bases left between them. The CDR3 region has the DNA TGTGCCAGCAGTGCAATTAATTCACCCCTCCACTTT. It specifies CASSAINSPLHF.

This clone was detected a few times. J is TRBJ2-5 and V is TRBV11-2; 7 bases agree with TRBD1. The DNA end is a closer match to TRBJ2-7, so the J assignment may be wrong. CDR1 is SGHAT, CDR2 FQNNGV, per germline. The CDR3 has 15 amino acids. The CDR3 reads CASSLRQGPRYEQYF. The DNA of the CDR3 is TGTGCCAGCAGCCTCCGACAGGGCCCACGCTACGAGCAGTACTTC.

The V call is TRBV27, the J call TRBJ2-1; 9 nucleotides align to TRBD1. J was trimmed by 12 bases and V by 5 bases; bases with no gene match: 11. The length of the CDR3 is 14 residues. Germline V gene data show CDR1 as MNHEY and CDR2 as SMNVEV (reference sequence). CDR3: CASSPGTGLGGQFF. Here the CDR3 DNA reads TGTGCCAGCAGTCCCGGGACAGGGTTAGGTGGGCAGTTCTTC.

This chain connects TRBV6-1 to TRBJ2-3; 10 bases map to TRBD2. Unmatched junction bases numbered 6, after V lost 3 bases and J lost 3 bases. CDR1 is MNHNS, CDR2 SASEGT, per germline. The length of the CDR3 is 16 residues. DNA for the CDR3: TGTGCCAGCAGTGAGCAACCGGGACTAGCGACAGATACGCAGTATTTT. Its protein product is CASSEQPGLATDTQYF.

V usage is TRBV28 and J usage is TRBJ2-7, with unresolved D. V lost 4 bases and J 3 bases, leaving 7 bases between the germline ends. Germline V CDR1 and CDR2: MDHEN, SYDVKM. The CDR3 runs to 12 residues. This CDR3 reads CASSYNVYEQYF. CDR3 nucleotide sequence: TGTGCCAGCAGTTATAATGTCTACGAGCAGTACTTC.

The chain links TRBV7-9 to TRBJ2-1; D gene ambiguous. V shed 5 bases and J shed 8 bases, with 10 bases lying between them. CDR1 is SEHNR and CDR2 is FQNEAQ in the germline V gene (reference sequence). The CDR3 is 12 residues long. The CDR3 sequence: CASSTGNYEQFF. The CDR3 bases are TGTGCCAGCAGCACGGGTAACTATGAGCAGTTCTTC.